This passage covers 26 T cell receptor beta chains from one sample sequenced in a study of blood T cell repertoires in COVID-19. Sequenced by immunoSEQ multiplex PCR; TCRdb stores in-frame clones only, minus some. The sample yields approximately 200,000 clones, 85% to 90% seen once. The material sequenced was peripheral blood. These TCRs come from a young man with active or convalescent COVID-19.

The chain couples TRBV6-2 or TRBV6-3 to TRBJ2-7; 10 positions match TRBD1. With 2 bases clipped from V and 5 bases from J, the junction kept 3 bases outside the gene matches. This CDR3 has 14 residues. The germline CDR1 and CDR2 sequences are MNHEY and SVGEGT. CDR3 protein: CASSYGQGDHEQYF. The CDR3 DNA reads TGTGCCAGCAGTTACGGACAGGGGGACCACGAGCAGTACTTC.

The table lists this clone with a count of one. This chain connects TRBV7-2 to TRBJ1-6; TRBD1 aligns across 8 bases. The CDR3 loop spans 16 amino acids. V shed 1 base, J shed 9 bases, and the junction held 8 bases outside the gene matches. Germline V lookup: CDR1 SGHTA, CDR2 FQGNSA. The CDR3 DNA reads as TGTGCCAGCAGCTTAGAGTCGGCAGGGGGCGCTTCACCCCTCCACTTT. Its protein product is CASSLESAGGASPLHF.

V usage is TRBV7-3 and J usage is TRBJ2-1; D perhaps matches TRBD2 (6 bases). CDR1 is SGHTA and CDR2 is FQGTGA in the germline V gene. The V end lost 5 bases, the J end lost 9 bases, and 17 bases lay between the germline ends. The CDR3 has 14 residues. CDR3 coding DNA: TGTGCCAGCAGCCCAAACTACGGGAGCACTGAGCAGTTCTTC. It is translated as CASSPNYGSTEQFF.

This chain links TRBV10-2 with TRBJ1-2; 7 bases fit TRBD1. The germline V gene encodes CDR1 WSHSY and CDR2 SAAADI. The CDR3 length is 15 residues. Trimming took 8 bases from V and 3 from J; bases not matched to a gene: 12. The CDR3: CASDRTGPTHYGYTF. Written as DNA, the CDR3 is TGCGCCAGCGACAGGACAGGCCCTACTCACTATGGCTACACCTTC.

This clone was found once. V and J are TRBV30 and TRBJ1-5, with TRBD1 identical over 7 bases. V lost 3 bases to trimming and J lost 14 bases; unmatched junction nucleotides: 19. This CDR3 comprises 15 residues. Germline CDR1 reads GTSNPN; CDR2 reads SVGIG (reference sequence). The CDR3 region has the DNA TGTGCCTGGAGCGACCCTCGGACAGGAGCTATAATCAAGCATTTT. Its translation: CAWSDPRTGAIIKHF. The entire variable domain, with the rest obtained from reference TRBV30 and TRBJ1-5, is as follows: SQTIHQWPATLVQPVGSPLSLECTVEGTSNPNLYWYRQAAGRGLQLLFYSVGIGQISSEVPQNLSASRPQDRQFILSSKKLLLSDSGFYLCAWSDPRTGAIIKHFGDGTRLSIL.

The V and J genes are TRBV10-3 and TRBJ2-7; a possible D gene is TRBD2 (6 bases). This CDR3 has 15 amino acids. Between the trimmed V and J ends, which lost 3 bases and 4 bases, there was a span of 16 bases. Germline-derived CDR1 and CDR2 are ENHRY and SYGVKD. DNA of the CDR3: TGTGCCATCAGTGACTTAGGAGAGGGGAGGTACGAGCAGTACTTC. This gives the protein CAISDLGEGRYEQYF.

V gene TRBV27 combines with J gene TRBJ1-1; D remains unclear. The ends were cut back, 2 bases at V and 1 base at J, with 11 bases in the middle. The CDR3 spans 15 residues. Germline values: CDR1 MNHEY, CDR2 SMNVEV (reference sequence). CDR3 coding DNA: TGTGCCAGCAGTTTACTGGGCAGACCGAACACTGAAGCTTTCTTT. It is translated as CASSLLGRPNTEAFF.

J is TRBJ1-2 and V is TRBV11-2; D perhaps matches TRBD1 (6 bases). The CDR3 spans 13 residues. The V end lost 1 base, the J end lost 7 bases, and 10 bases lay between the germline ends. Germline CDR1 and CDR2: SGHAT and FQNNGV. CDR3 amino acids: CASSLAGTTGYTF. CDR3 DNA sequence: TGTGCCAGCAGCTTAGCCGGGACAACTGGCTACACCTTC. Supplemented by reference TRBV11-2 and TRBJ1-2, the full variable domain reads EAGVAQSPRYKIIEKRQSVAFWCNPISGHATLYWYQQILGQGPKLLIQFQNNGVVDDSQLPKDRFSAERLKGVDSTLKIQPAKLEDSAVYLCASSLAGTTGYTFGSGTRLTVV.

This clone was counted only a few times. The genes are TRBV30 and TRBJ1-2, with 7 nucleotides matching TRBD1. The junction had 7 bases not matched to a gene; V was cut back by 5 bases and J by 4 bases. Germline V gene lookup returns CDR1 GTSNPN and CDR2 SVGIG (reference sequence). The CDR3 length is 13 residues. The chain's CDR3 is CAWDRDRGYGYTF. The DNA for the CDR3 is TGTGCCTGGGACAGGGATCGAGGCTATGGCTACACCTTC.

The chain recombines TRBV18 with TRBJ1-3; tentatively, D is TRBD1 (6 bases). Germline V CDR1 and CDR2: KGHSH, LQKENI. The CDR3 is made up of 15 amino acids. V shed 1 base and J shed 4 bases, with 11 bases lying between them. The CDR3 sequence: CASSPLSQGGNTIYF. In DNA form, the CDR3 reads TGTGCCAGCTCACCACTATCACAGGGAGGAAACACCATATATTTT.

A single count supports this clone. The rearrangement uses TRBV5-4 and TRBJ2-3, with a possible D match to TRBD2 (6 bases). This CDR3 contains 13 residues. CDR1 is SGHNT and CDR2 is YYREEE in the germline V gene (reference sequence). Trimming shortened V by 3 bases and J by 4 bases, and 9 bases separated the two germline ends. DNA of the CDR3: TGTGCCAGCAGCTCACGGGAGTCAGATACGCAGTATTTT. Translated: CASSSRESDTQYF.

The chain carries TRBV19 and TRBJ2-1; 13 bases line up with TRBD2. The CDR3 loop spans 16 amino acids. CDR1 is LNHDA and CDR2 is SQIVND in the germline V gene (reference sequence). V was pared by 8 bases and J by 6 bases, with 10 bases of the junction left unmatched. The DNA of the CDR3 is TGTGCCAGTGCGGGACTAGCGGGATTCGGCGCCAATGAGCAGTTCTTC. It specifies CASAGLAGFGANEQFF.

The chain uses TRBV2 and TRBJ2-7; D gene unclear. Trimming removed 4 bases at V and 0 bases at J, with 25 bases between. Germline lookup yields CDR1 SNHLY and CDR2 FYNNEI. This CDR3 spans 19 amino acids. In DNA, the CDR3 is TGTGCCAGCAGTGGAAATTTTGGCCTGAAAATTTGGAGCTCCTACGAGCAGTACTTC. Protein product: CASSGNFGLKIWSSYEQYF.

This chain connects TRBV13 to TRBJ1-1, with 8 bases lining up with TRBD1. Looked up from germline, CDR1 is PRHDT and CDR2 is FYEKMQ (reference sequence). V shed 4 bases, J shed 1 base, and the junction held 2 bases outside the gene matches. This CDR3 is built from 14 residues. CDR3 amino acids: CASSSGTGNTEAFF. The CDR3 nucleotides are TGTGCCAGCAGCTCCGGGACAGGGAACACTGAAGCTTTCTTT.

CDR3 bases: TGCAGCGTTGGGACAGGGTGGGGTAGAGCTAACTATGGCTACACCTTC. Translation gives CSVGTGWGRANYGYTF. The chain recombines TRBV29-1 with TRBJ1-2; 8 nucleotides align to TRBD1. The germline V gene has CDR1 SQVTM and CDR2 ANQGSEA. V lost 4 bases and J lost 0; bases outside the gene matches: 10. This CDR3 is 16 amino acids long. Complete variable domain (other parts from reference TRBV29-1 and TRBJ1-2): SAVISQKPSRDICQRGTSLTIQCQVDSQVTMMFWYRQQPGQSLTLIATANQGSEATYESGFVIDKFPISRPNLTFSTLTVSNMSPEDSSIYLCSVGTGWGRANYGYTFGSGTRLTVV.

The J gene is TRBJ1-1, the V gene TRBV6-4; D gene ambiguous. Germline V lookup: CDR1 MRHNA, CDR2 SNTAGT. Trimming removed 2 bases at V and 8 bases at J, with 6 bases between. This CDR3 has 11 residues. The chain's CDR3 is CASSDGREAFF. CDR3 DNA sequence: TGTGCCAGCAGTGACGGGCGAGAAGCTTTCTTT.

The V and J genes are TRBV5-6 and TRBJ2-5, with a possible D match to TRBD1 (5 bases). CDR3 size: 17 residues. In germline, CDR1 is SGHDT, CDR2 YYEEEE. V was trimmed by 2 bases and J by 3 bases, leaving 20 bases between them. The CDR3 protein is CASSFRTTGVGEETQYF. CDR3 DNA sequence: TGTGCCAGCAGCTTCAGGACAACCGGTGTTGGGGAAGAGACCCAGTACTTC.

The rearrangement links TRBV3-1 (or the pseudogene TRBV3-2) to TRBJ2-3; TRBD1 matches at 8 bases. The V segment lost 3 bases and the J segment 5 bases; nucleotides outside the gene matches: 13. The CDR3 is made up of 17 amino acids. In germline, CDR1 is LGHDT, CDR2 YNNKEL (reference sequence). In DNA form, the CDR3 reads TGTGCCAGCAGCCAGGCTATCCCTGACAGGGGCGTAGATACGCAGTATTTT. It specifies CASSQAIPDRGVDTQYF.

This clone has just one count. The chain combines TRBV14 with TRBJ2-7; D perhaps matches TRBD2 (5 bases). This CDR3 has 14 amino acids. Trimming left V 3 bases short and J 2 bases short, with 11 bases between. Germline V CDR1 and CDR2: SGHDN, FVKESK. This CDR3 reads CASSHAGSPYEQYF. The DNA of the CDR3 is TGTGCCAGCAGCCACGCGGGTAGCCCCTACGAGCAGTACTTC.

V usage is TRBV5-5 and J usage is TRBJ1-2, with a weak D call TRBD1 (5 bases). CDR1 and CDR2 from the germline V gene are SGHKS and YYEKEE (reference sequence). The CDR3 extends over 16 amino acids. V lost 0 bases and J lost 3, with 15 bases in between. In DNA form, the CDR3 reads TGTGCCAGCAGCTTGGGGGTAGAAGGGGTAGACTATGGCTACACCTTC. Amino acids: CASSLGVEGVDYGYTF.

This clone turned up a few times. V usage is TRBV7-2 and J usage is TRBJ2-5, with D perhaps matching TRBD2 (6 bases). The CDR3 spans 14 residues. CDR1 is SGHTA, CDR2 FQGNSA, per germline. V dropped 6 bases and J dropped 11 bases, with 22 bases sitting between them. Here the CDR3 DNA reads TGTGCCAGCAGTCAAGGGACTGGTCAGTCGCGGCAGTACTTC. Translation gives CASSQGTGQSRQYF.

V gene TRBV28 combines with J gene TRBJ1-5; tentative D call: TRBD1 (6 bases). The CDR3 length is 17 residues. V was shortened by 3 bases and J by 4 bases, with 19 bases between the two germline ends. In germline, CDR1 is MDHEN, CDR2 SYDVKM. The CDR3 here is CASSFIGGEGFNQPQHF. DNA of the CDR3: TGTGCCAGCAGTTTTATAGGGGGGGAGGGGTTTAATCAGCCCCAGCATTTT.

This clone was seen once. This chain links TRBV6-2 or TRBV6-3 with TRBJ1-5; 9 bases align to TRBD1. CDR3 length equals 15 residues. The V segment lost 2 bases and the J segment 6 bases; nucleotides outside the gene matches: 5. CDR1 MNHEY and CDR2 SVGEGT come from the germline V gene. CDR3 nucleotide sequence: TGTGCCAGCAGTTACGGTGGGACAGGGCCTCAGCCCCAGCATTTT. Amino acids: CASSYGGTGPQPQHF.

This clone appeared a single time. This chain links TRBV7-2 with TRBJ2-7; 8 bases agree with TRBD1. Losses at the gene ends were 5 bases for V and 1 base for J; bases not matched to a gene: 1. This CDR3 spans 13 amino acids. Germline V CDR1 and CDR2: SGHTA, FQGNSA. The CDR3 DNA reads as TGTGCCAGCAGCGGACAGGGATCCTACGAGCAGTACTTC. This encodes CASSGQGSYEQYF.

The chain is built from TRBV28 and TRBJ2-4, with 9 bases matching TRBD1. V shed 1 base and J 7 bases; nucleotides not matched to a gene: 2. Germline V CDR1 and CDR2: MDHEN, SYDVKM. CDR3 length: 14 amino acids. The CDR3: CASSLSGQGNIQYF. In DNA, the CDR3 is TGTGCCAGCAGTTTATCCGGACAGGGGAACATTCAGTACTTC.

The chain joins TRBV18 to TRBJ2-7, with D possibly TRBD1 on 5 matching bases. The germline CDR1 and CDR2 sequences are KGHSH and LQKENI. Trimming pared 4 bases from V and 2 bases from J, leaving 33 bases between. There are 21 residues in the CDR3. The CDR3 loop reads CASSLRSNTGHNPGQTYEQYF. CDR3 nucleotides: TGTGCCAGCTCACTCCGGAGCAATACGGGCCATAACCCAGGGCAAACCTACGAGCAGTACTTC.